Below, 6 T cell receptor beta chains from the same sample are listed, as sequenced in a study of beta chain features in type 1 diabetes. Their recognized antigens are unknown. Findings of the study overall: Type 1 diabetes patients had moderately but significantly shorter TCRB CDR3s in all four CD4+ subsets.

What was sequenced were expressed TCRB transcripts, since all of the isolated RNA had been reverse transcribed. The protocol was immunoSEQ multiplex PCR, while the TCRdb copy is restricted to in-frame clones and leaves out a portion. Of some 350,000 clones listed, around a tenth were seen once; the top ten hold around 0.66%. Input material: central memory CD4+ T cells from blood. Source of these receptors: a man younger than 45 with type 1 diabetes.

This clone was counted a few times. The V and J genes are TRBV27 and TRBJ1-5; weak D call: TRBD1 (5 bases). Germline CDR1 MNHEY, CDR2 SMNVEV (reference sequence). The CDR3 length is 15 residues. V lost 2 bases and J 5 bases, leaving 13 bases between the germline ends. CDR3 sequence reads: CASSLNGTPDQPQHF. In nucleotides, the CDR3 is TGTGCCAGCAGTTTAAATGGGACCCCGGATCAGCCCCAGCATTTT.

The rearrangement uses TRBV5-1 and TRBJ1-1; D remains unclear. The germline V and J ends were trimmed by 4 bases and 1 base, with 14 bases remaining between them. CDR1 is SGHRS, CDR2 YFSETQ, per germline. CDR3 length equals 15 residues. CDR3 amino acids: CASSRNVQRNTEAFF. CDR3 bases: TGCGCCAGCAGCCGTAACGTACAGAGGAACACTGAAGCTTTCTTT.

A few counts support this clone. The rearrangement uses TRBV6-1 and TRBJ2-7, with no clear D. This CDR3 is built from 13 residues. V lost 6 bases, J lost 1 base, and 10 bases lay in between. Germline V lookup: CDR1 MNHNS, CDR2 SASEGT. The CDR3 sequence is CASRPGRSYEQYF. The CDR3 region has the DNA TGTGCCAGCAGACCCGGACGGTCCTACGAGCAGTACTTC.

The chain is built from TRBV11-3 and TRBJ2-1, with TRBD2 identical over 11 bases. The CDR3 length is 19 residues. Germline V gene sequence: CDR1 SGHNT, CDR2 YENEEA. V lost 1 base to trimming and J lost 0 bases; unmatched junction nucleotides: 8. CDR3 sequence (DNA): TGTGCCAGCAGCTTAGGGGTAGCGGGAGGGGCGAGCTCCTACAATGAGCAGTTCTTC. Protein sequence: CASSLGVAGGASSYNEQFF.

This clone was seen more than once but under ten times. J is TRBJ2-7 and V is TRBV28; tentatively, D is TRBD1 (6 bases). Germline lookup yields CDR1 MDHEN and CDR2 SYDVKM. This CDR3 comprises 15 residues. V dropped 3 bases and J dropped 1 base, with 13 bases sitting between them. Here the CDR3 reads CASSFARTASYEQYF. The CDR3, as DNA: TGTGCCAGCAGTTTTGCAAGGACAGCTTCCTACGAGCAGTACTTC.

The J gene is TRBJ1-3, the V gene TRBV28; the D is unclear. The CDR3 is made up of 12 amino acids. V lost 5 bases and J lost 10, with 12 bases in between. Germline values: CDR1 MDHEN, CDR2 SYDVKM. The CDR3 DNA is TGTGCCAGCAGTCAAAAAAGTGGTACCATATATTTT. It translates to CASSQKSGTIYF.